This entry lists 21 T cell receptor beta chains sequenced from one sample in a study of circulating CD8 cells and anti-PD-1 response in melanoma. The QIAseq Immune Repertoire TCR panel built the libraries from roughly 16 ng of total RNA. TCRdb itself ran the reads through MiXCR, one entry per CDR3 protein. The sample has 490 or so distinct CDR3 sequences; less than 7.5% are singletons. Sorting of live CD3+CD8+TCRalphabeta+ cells by PD-1 and/or TIGIT gave four subsets. Source: CD8+ T cells from PBMCs, taken at baseline or after one month of anti-PD-1 therapy (not recorded which). The receptor source for this set is a human donor with melanoma.

Judged by abundance, this clonotype is large (0.1 to 1%). The chain links TRBV19 to TRBJ2-6, with D possibly matching TRBD1 (6 bases). V dropped 11 bases and J dropped 0 bases, with 14 bases sitting between them. This CDR3 contains 15 residues. Germline assignment: CDR1 LNHDA and CDR2 SQIVND (reference sequence). The CDR3 region is CACTGTSSGANVLTF. The CDR3 DNA sequence: TGTGCCTGTACAGGGACAAGCTCTGGGGCCAACGTCCTGACTTTC. The complete variable domain, with remaining parts taken from reference TRBV19 and TRBJ2-6, reads DGGITQSPKYLFRKEGQNVTLSCEQNLNHDAMYWYRQDPGQGLRLIYYSQIVNDFQKGDIAEGYSVSREKKESFPLTVTSAQKNPTAFYLCACTGTSSGANVLTFGAGSRLTVL.

This clonotype qualifies as medium-sized. The CDR3 ends on some other residue instead of the conserved phenylalanine or tryptophan, so this is likely a read error. The genes are TRBV7-2 and TRBJ2-3; D gene uncertain. The CDR3 has 12 amino acids. Trimming shortened V by 1 base and J by 7 bases, and 6 bases separated the two germline ends. The V gene's germline CDR1 is SGHTA and CDR2 FQGNSA. DNA of the CDR3: TGTGCCAGCAGCTTAGGTGGGAATACGCAGTATTCT. Protein product: CASSLGGNTQYS.

This clonotype is classed as large. The CDR3 reads CASSSLTSSDTQYF. In nucleotides, the CDR3 is TGTGCCAGCAGCTCCCTGACTAGTTCAGATACGCAGTATTTT. V and J are TRBV11-2 and TRBJ2-3; D is possibly TRBD2 (6 bases). Germline CDR1 and CDR2: SGHAT and FQNNGV. Trimming removed 4 bases from V and 4 bases from J, with 12 bases in between. The CDR3 totals 14 residues.

Sample share makes this clonotype large (0.1 to 1%). The gene calls are TRBV29-1 and TRBJ2-1; D is perhaps TRBD1 or TRBD2 (5 bases each). The ends were cut back, 5 bases at V and 6 bases at J, with 14 bases in the middle. The CDR3 is 13 amino acids. Germline lookup yields CDR1 SQVTM and CDR2 ANQGSEA. The CDR3 is CSVFGTYPNEQFF. The CDR3 nucleotides are TGCAGCGTTTTTGGGACCTACCCCAATGAGCAGTTCTTC.

This clonotype is labeled as large. This sequence joins TRBV29-1 and TRBJ2-3, with D perhaps TRBD2 (6 bases). CDR1 and CDR2 from the germline V gene are SQVTM and ANQGSEA. Trimming stripped 8 bases from V and 3 bases from J, with 18 bases between. The CDR3 is 14 amino acids. CDR3 bases: TGCAGCCCCGAGAGGCGGGAAGTGACAGATACGCAGTATTTT. This encodes CSPERREVTDTQYF.

This clonotype is large. This chain joins TRBV2 and TRBJ2-1; 14 positions agree with TRBD2. The CDR3 runs 16 residues. J gave up 4 bases and V 1 base, and 0 bases lay outside the gene matches. Germline V gene data show CDR1 as SNHLY and CDR2 as FYNNEI. CDR3 sequence (DNA): TGTGCCAGCAGTGAAGGGACTAGCGGGGGGTACAATGAGCAGTTCTTC. Amino acids: CASSEGTSGGYNEQFF.

In its sample, this clonotype is large (0.1 to 1%). The chain couples TRBV6-2 or TRBV6-3 to TRBJ2-1; D not resolved. Germline values: CDR1 MNHEY, CDR2 SVGEGT. Trimming removed 0 bases from V and 8 bases from J, with 20 bases in between. The CDR3 runs to 17 residues. This CDR3 is CASSYSPTQQAIDEQFF. The CDR3 bases are TGTGCCAGCAGTTACTCCCCCACCCAACAAGCGATTGATGAGCAGTTCTTC.

As regards this clonotype: Possible read error: a much larger clone is one base away. V and J are TRBV4-3 and TRBJ1-2; D is uncertain. This CDR3 spans 14 amino acids. Per germline, CDR1 LGHNA and CDR2 YSLEER. CDR3 nucleotide sequence: TGCGCCAGCAGCCAAGGGGCCAGAGGCTATGGCCACACCTTC. Translated: CASSQGARGYGHTF.

A few counts support this clonotype. A clone one base away is much larger, so this may be a read error. This chain links TRBV19 with TRBJ2-1, with D possibly matching TRBD2 (6 bases). Germline CDR1 LNHDA, CDR2 SQIVND (reference sequence). The CDR3 sequence is 14 residues long. The CDR3 here is CASGAGISYNERFF. DNA of the CDR3: TGTGCCAGTGGGGCGGGGATTTCCTACAATGAGCGGTTCTTC.

This clonotype is labeled large. The chain combines TRBV29-1 with TRBJ1-4; 7 nucleotides agree with TRBD1. Germline V gene lookup returns CDR1 SQVTM and CDR2 ANQGSEA. The CDR3 is made up of 11 amino acids. V shed 5 bases and J 7 bases; nucleotides not matched to a gene: 1. This chain's CDR3 is CSVQGGEKLFF. The CDR3 DNA follows: TGCAGCGTTCAGGGGGGTGAAAAACTGTTTTTT.

In its sample, this clonotype is large. The V gene is TRBV29-1, the J gene TRBJ2-1; perhaps D is TRBD1 or TRBD2 (5 bases each). The CDR3 length is 12 residues. Germline V CDR1 and CDR2: SQVTM, ANQGSEA. V gave up 8 bases and J gave up 9 bases, with 17 bases separating them. CDR3 bases: TGCAGCTCGTGGGACCCTCCCAGTGAGCAGTTCTTC. It codes for CSSWDPPSEQFF.

In this sample, this clonotype is large. The chain joins TRBV19 to TRBJ2-7, with D perhaps TRBD1 or TRBD2 (5 bases each). The CDR3 consists of 14 residues. Germline V gene data show CDR1 as LNHDA and CDR2 as SQIVND (reference sequence). The germline V and J ends were trimmed by 11 bases and 6 bases, with 23 bases remaining between them. In nucleotides, the CDR3 is TGTGCCTCCGATCCCGTTTCACAGGCGGGCGAGCAGTACTTC. It yields the protein CASDPVSQAGEQYF.

Within the sample, this clonotype is medium-sized. V is TRBV19 and J is TRBJ2-4, with TRBD2 matching over 7 bases. CDR3 length equals 14 residues. CDR1 and CDR2 from the germline V gene are LNHDA and SQIVND (reference sequence). V was pared by 3 bases and J by 7 bases, with 6 bases of the junction left unmatched. CDR3 residues: CASSIGLGQNIQYF. CDR3 DNA sequence: TGTGCCAGTAGTATCGGACTAGGGCAGAACATTCAGTACTTC.

This clonotype is labeled as large. The chain uses TRBV19 and TRBJ1-1, with unresolved D. Trimming took off 6 bases at V and 0 bases at J, with 8 bases between the two ends. CDR1 and CDR2 (germline): LNHDA, SQIVND (reference sequence). CDR3 size: 13 residues. The CDR3 loop is CASRPHMNTEAFF. The CDR3 DNA is TGTGCCAGTAGGCCCCATATGAACACTGAAGCTTTCTTT.

Sample share makes this clonotype medium-sized. CDR3 sequence (DNA): TGTGCCAGTAGTATAGGCGCAGGGTCCTACGAGCAGTACTTC. Amino acid sequence: CASSIGAGSYEQYF. The chain couples TRBV19 to TRBJ2-7; D possibly corresponds to TRBD1 (5 bases). Per the germline V gene, CDR1 is LNHDA and CDR2 is SQIVND (reference sequence). The germline V and J ends were trimmed by 1 base and 1 base, with 8 bases remaining between them. This CDR3 is 14 amino acids long.

By frequency in the sample, this clonotype is medium-sized. CDR3 DNA sequence: TGTGCCAGCAGTGGGGACAGCTCCTACAATGAGCAGTTCTTC. This codes for CASSGDSSYNEQFF. The chain has TRBV13 and TRBJ2-1; 7 nucleotides agree with TRBD1. The CDR3 totals 14 residues. Trimming cost V 6 bases and J 0 bases; bases outside gene matches: 2. Germline CDR1 is PRHDT and CDR2 is FYEKMQ (reference sequence).

This clonotype qualifies as medium-sized (0.01 to 0.1%). This chain links TRBV7-9 with TRBJ2-3, with D perhaps TRBD1 (6 bases). V was cut by 5 bases and J by 2 bases, with 14 bases left in between. CDR1 SEHNR and CDR2 FQNEAQ come from the germline V gene (reference sequence). CDR3 length: 15 amino acids. The CDR3 protein is CASSGEWGPTDTQYF. CDR3 DNA sequence: TGTGCCAGCAGCGGGGAGTGGGGGCCCACAGATACGCAGTATTTT.

This clonotype qualifies as large. This sequence joins TRBV20-1 and TRBJ2-7; D perhaps matches TRBD1 (6 bases). Between the trimmed V and J ends, which lost 5 bases and 6 bases, there was a span of 23 bases. The germline V gene encodes CDR1 DFQATT and CDR2 SNEGSKA (reference sequence). This CDR3 contains 15 residues. DNA of the CDR3: TGCAGTGCTCTTTCCCCGGTCAGGGGCTTGAGCGAGCAGTACTTC. It specifies CSALSPVRGLSEQYF.

By share of the sample, this clonotype is medium-sized. The genes are TRBV20-1 and TRBJ1-1; the D is unclear. The V and J ends lost 0 bases and 3 bases respectively, with 14 bases between them. The germline V gene encodes CDR1 DFQATT and CDR2 SNEGSKA (reference sequence). This CDR3 contains 15 residues. The CDR3 region is CSARDLPEWDTEAFF. In DNA, the CDR3 is TGCAGTGCTAGAGATTTGCCAGAATGGGACACTGAAGCTTTCTTT.

In its sample, this clonotype is large (0.1 to 1%). The CDR3 ends on some other residue instead of the conserved phenylalanine or tryptophan, so this is likely a read error. No DNA is shown, since the ends of the CDR3 on it are uncertain; the CDR3 is the one TCRdb lists. J is TRBJ2-3 and V is TRBV29-1. Per germline, CDR1 SQVTM and CDR2 ANQGSEA. The CDR3 is 12 amino acids in total, end residues counted. The CDR3 protein is CSAEDNTQYFWV.

Relative to its sample, this clonotype is large. The V and J genes are TRBV7-2 and TRBJ2-7; D ambiguous. The CDR3 contains 13 residues. Trimming stripped 3 bases from V and 1 base from J, with 7 bases between. The germline V gene encodes CDR1 SGHTA and CDR2 FQGNSA. The CDR3 is CASSFAGSYEQYF. The CDR3 DNA follows: TGTGCCAGCAGCTTTGCCGGATCCTACGAGCAGTACTTC.